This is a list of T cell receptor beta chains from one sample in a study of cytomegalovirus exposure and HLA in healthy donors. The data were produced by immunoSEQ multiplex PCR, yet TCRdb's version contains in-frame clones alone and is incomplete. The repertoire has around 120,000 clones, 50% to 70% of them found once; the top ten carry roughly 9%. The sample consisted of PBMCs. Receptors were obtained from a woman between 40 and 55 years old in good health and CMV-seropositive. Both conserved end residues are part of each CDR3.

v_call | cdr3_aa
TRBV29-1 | CSVGQETQYF
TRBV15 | CATSRPRDRFTEQFF
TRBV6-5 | CASSVASGSYEQYF
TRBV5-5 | CASSLGILRQGGYEQFF
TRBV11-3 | CASSFGARPRKKGF
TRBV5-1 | CASSLMSNSYEQYF
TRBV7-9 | CASSSNRVSEQYF
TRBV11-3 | CASSSRRQGKETQYF
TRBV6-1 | CASSERQAYEQYF
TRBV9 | CASSVGGGTQQFF
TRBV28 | CASSFLREPTYEQYF
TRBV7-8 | CASTGREGFNEQFF
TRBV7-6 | CASSPLGGGQGVKFF
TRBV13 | CASSLRVTSGNDEQFF
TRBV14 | CASSHGLAGGSSYNEQFF
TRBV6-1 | CASSLPQGAPSEAFF
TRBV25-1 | CASSDPSLAGTDTQYF
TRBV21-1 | CASSKREDRPRATNEKLFF
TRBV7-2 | CASSSQQVQETQYF
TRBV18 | CASSPMIKTSGLETQYF
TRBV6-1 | CASSEISGGLADPYEQYF
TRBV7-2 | CASSRDRDTDTQYF
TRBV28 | CASRGGQGDYYEQYF
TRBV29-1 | CSVAPGGGNEQFF
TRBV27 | CASSLYGTAELYGYTF
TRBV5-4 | CASSLSTSIYNEQFF
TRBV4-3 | CASSQDLPAGGPIHYNEQFF
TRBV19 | CASSIDSSGSLTGNEQFF
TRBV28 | CASSSLAGGRPYEQYF
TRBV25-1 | CASSELDKGKSEKLFF
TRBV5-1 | CASSFGRENTEAFF
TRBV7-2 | CASSLGLADFKIAGELFF
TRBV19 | CASSPTHDRAHLGGEQFF
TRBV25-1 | CASSDYRDRSSYNEQFF
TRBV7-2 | CASSLAQGAGNTIYF